The 17 T cell receptor beta chains below were found in one sample sequenced in a study of monozygotic twins with inflammatory bowel disease. One entry per CDR3 protein, without DNA, is what TCRdb gives after re-calling the 5' RACE reads. The sample data list about 330,000 distinct CDR3 sequences. Sequences were obtained from blood. The source is a human donor with ulcerative colitis or Crohn's disease, or a healthy co-twin of an affected twin (not recorded which).

V and J are TRBV20-1 and TRBJ2-3; TCRdb reports TRBD1, a call that lacks DNA to check it against. Per the germline V gene, CDR1 is DFQATT and CDR2 is SNEGSKA (reference sequence). The CDR3 runs to 11 residues. Here the CDR3 reads CSARRQGAQYF.

The chain uses TRBV28 and TRBJ1-5; TCRdb lists TRBD1, though no DNA is available to test this call. There are 14 residues in the CDR3. Germline CDR1 is MDHEN and CDR2 is SYDVKM. CDR3 amino acids: CASQLPDRYQPQHF.

This chain joins TRBV27 and TRBJ2-7; the D call from TCRdb, TRBD2, cannot be confirmed without DNA. Germline loops: CDR1 MNHEY, CDR2 SMNVEV (reference sequence). The CDR3 spans 15 residues. CDR3 region: CASSLSPAGGYEQYF.

CDR3 sequence reads: CASSQDRGGSSYEQYF. This sequence joins TRBV4-3 and TRBJ2-7; TCRdb picks TRBD1, but there is no DNA to check that call. The CDR3 has 16 amino acids. Per germline, CDR1 LGHNA and CDR2 YSLEER.

The chain's CDR3 is CASSLEVADTQYF. The chain links TRBV7-9 to TRBJ2-3. The CDR3 sequence is 13 residues long. Germline CDR1 SEHNR, CDR2 FQNEAQ (reference sequence).

This chain uses TRBV5-1 with TRBJ2-5; TCRdb's D call of TRBD2 is untestable without DNA. This CDR3 has 14 residues. Germline V gives CDR1 SGHRS, CDR2 YFSETQ. The CDR3 region is CASSTGTSRETQYF.

This chain uses TRBV3-1 with TRBJ2-7; TCRdb lists TRBD1, though no DNA is available to test this call. The germline CDR1 and CDR2 sequences are LGHDT and YNNKEL (reference sequence). There are 16 residues in the CDR3. The CDR3 loop is CASSQGDRFVSYEQYF.

The chain carries TRBV12-3 or TRBV12-4 and TRBJ2-2. This CDR3 spans 14 amino acids. The CDR3 spells CASSLMGWSGELFF.

This chain uses TRBV20-1 with TRBJ1-5; TCRdb picks TRBD1, but there is no DNA to check that call. The CDR3 length is 13 residues. Germline lookup yields CDR1 DFQATT and CDR2 SNEGSKA (reference sequence). The CDR3 region is CSANRDSNQPQHF.

The V gene is TRBV20-1, the J gene TRBJ2-5. This CDR3 comprises 15 residues. CDR1 and CDR2 from the germline V gene are DFQATT and SNEGSKA (reference sequence). The chain's CDR3 is CSARDRKDLQETQYF.

The V gene is TRBV28, the J gene TRBJ2-3. This CDR3 spans 13 amino acids. From germline, CDR1 is MDHEN and CDR2 SYDVKM. CDR3: CASSFLGTDTQYF.

V gene TRBV12-3 or TRBV12-4 combines with J gene TRBJ1-2. The CDR3 totals 14 residues. The CDR3: CASSLDIGEVGYTF.

The J gene is TRBJ2-2, the V gene TRBV12-3 or TRBV12-4. This CDR3 has 13 amino acids. The CDR3 loop reads CASSLLYTGELFF.

V usage is TRBV5-1 and J usage is TRBJ2-4; the TCRdb D gene call, TRBD1, has no DNA to confirm it. The CDR3 has 18 amino acids. The germline V gene has CDR1 SGHRS and CDR2 YFSETQ. CDR3 protein: CASSLAGAPGLAKNIQYF. Full variable domain (missing parts from reference TRBV5-1 and TRBJ2-4): KAGVTQTPRYLIKTRGQQVTLSCSPISGHRSVSWYQQTPGQGLQFLFEYFSETQRNKGNFPGRFSGRQFSNSRSEMNVSTLELGDSALYLCASSLAGAPGLAKNIQYFGAGTRLSVL.

The chain carries TRBV7-2 and TRBJ1-4. The germline V gene has CDR1 SGHTA and CDR2 FQGNSA. This CDR3 has 14 residues. The CDR3 protein is CASSFDRSNEKLFF.

The chain is built from TRBV20-1 and TRBJ2-7; TCRdb calls TRBD1, which cannot be checked without DNA. Germline CDR1 DFQATT, CDR2 SNEGSKA (reference sequence). The CDR3 consists of 14 residues. This chain's CDR3 is CSASSTGPPYEQYF.

The chain carries TRBV9 and TRBJ2-3; without DNA, the TCRdb call of TRBD2 cannot be checked. Germline V gene lookup returns CDR1 SGDLS and CDR2 YYNGEE. The CDR3 runs to 19 residues. CDR3 residues: CASSARDSLLGGFADTQYF.